This T cell receptor beta chain originates from a study of shared clonotypes between healthy human individuals. This CDR3 contains 17 residues. Measured with immunoSEQ multiplex PCR; TCRdb has only the in-frame clones, and not every one. Of about 2.4 million clones in the sample, roughly 92% are singletons; the top ten hold about 0.13%. Turning to this clone: Its target is unknown.

General study points: Naive subsets, compared against memory subsets, generally had larger estimated richness values.

The clonotype comes from a man between 18 and 35 years old in good health. The chain is built from TRBV21-1 and TRBJ2-2; the tabulated D call, TRBD1, remains unverified against the DNA. TRBV21-1 is designated a pseudogene. Source material: naive CD4+ T cells sorted from blood. Subset here: CD45RA+ positively selected. In DNA, the CDR3 is TGTGCCAGCAGCACAGGACAGGCGTCAAGGGACACCGGGGAGCTGTTTTTT. The encoded protein is CASSTGQASRDTGELFF.